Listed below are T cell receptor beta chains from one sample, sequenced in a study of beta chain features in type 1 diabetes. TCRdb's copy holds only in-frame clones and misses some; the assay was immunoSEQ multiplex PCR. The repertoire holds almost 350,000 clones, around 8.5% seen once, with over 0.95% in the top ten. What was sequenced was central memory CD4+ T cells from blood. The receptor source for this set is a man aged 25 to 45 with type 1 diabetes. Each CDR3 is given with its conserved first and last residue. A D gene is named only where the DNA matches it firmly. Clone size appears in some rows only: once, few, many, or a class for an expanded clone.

CASTGPSSYEQYF | TGTGCCAGCACCGGACCGAGCTCCTACGAGCAGTACTTC | TRBV11-2 | few | TRBJ2-7 | -
CASTPTGSSDYGYTF | TGTGCCAGCACCCCGACAGGATCTTCTGACTATGGCTACACCTTC | TRBV27 | - | TRBJ1-2 | -
CAYQGAGGEQFF | TGTGCCTACCAAGGTGCAGGCGGTGAGCAGTTCTTC | TRBV30 | - | TRBJ2-1 | -
CASSHGLAGQETQYF | TGCGCCAGCAGCCACGGACTAGCGGGCCAAGAGACCCAGTACTTC | TRBV5-1 | few | TRBJ2-5 | TRBD2
CASSLEVGTGGYEQYF | TGTGCCAGCAGCTTAGAAGTCGGGACAGGGGGCTACGAGCAGTACTTC | TRBV7-9 | - | TRBJ2-7 | TRBD1
CASTVRGGYTF | TGTGCCAGCACTGTTAGAGGTGGCTACACCTTC | TRBV6-1 | few | TRBJ1-2 | -
CASSLLGQADTEAFF | TGTGCCAGCAGCTTGTTAGGGCAGGCAGACACTGAAGCTTTCTTT | TRBV5-4 | - | TRBJ1-1 | -
CASSWDRGDANYGYTF | TGTGCCAGTAGTTGGGACAGGGGGGATGCAAACTATGGCTACACCTTC | TRBV19 | - | TRBJ1-2 | TRBD1
CASRSTGMGTEAFF | TGTGCCAGCCGATCGACAGGGATGGGCACTGAAGCTTTCTTT | TRBV27 | - | TRBJ1-1 | TRBD1
CASSIPRVDTIYF | TGTGCCAGCAGTATTCCGAGGGTAGACACCATATATTTT | TRBV28 | - | TRBJ1-3 | -
CASSDPSGGGADTQYF | TGTGCCAGCAGTGACCCTTCAGGGGGCGGGGCAGATACGCAGTATTTT | TRBV2 | - | TRBJ2-3 | TRBD1
CASRPGLQNTEAFF | TGTGCCAGCAGACCGGGACTCCAGAACACTGAAGCTTTCTTT | TRBV27 | - | TRBJ1-1 | -
CASRGGTEAFF | TGCGCCAGCCGAGGGGGCACTGAAGCTTTCTTT | TRBV4-3 | - | TRBJ1-1 | -
CASRRDAFTDTQYF | TGTGCCAGCAGGCGGGACGCCTTCACAGATACGCAGTATTTT | TRBV5-4 | few | TRBJ2-3 | -
CSADSGSQETQYF | TGCAGCGCTGATAGCGGTTCACAAGAGACCCAGTACTTC | TRBV29-1 | - | TRBJ2-5 | -
CASSVQGSDEQYF | TGTGCCAGCAGCGTGCAGGGATCCGACGAGCAGTACTTC | TRBV11-2 | - | TRBJ2-7 | -
CASSLDRAKSPLHF | TGTGCCAGCAGCTTGGACAGGGCGAAATCACCCCTCCACTTT | TRBV13 | few | TRBJ1-6 | TRBD1
CASSQSRQETQYF | TGCGCCAGCAGCCAATCAAGGCAAGAGACCCAGTACTTC | TRBV4-3 | many | TRBJ2-5 | -
CSVSGAAETQYF | TGCAGCGTTTCTGGAGCGGCTGAAACCCAGTACTTC | TRBV29-1 | few | TRBJ2-5 | -
CASGLHGADTQYF | TGTGCCAGCGGCCTCCATGGCGCGGATACGCAGTATTTT | TRBV5-8 | many | TRBJ2-3 | -
CAISEPDRLQYF | TGTGCCATCAGTGAGCCGGACAGATTGCAGTACTTC | TRBV10-3 | few | TRBJ2-7 | -
CASSVANLNTQYF | TGTGCCAGCAGCGTAGCCAATCTAAATACGCAGTATTTT | TRBV9 | - | TRBJ2-3 | -
CAWGAGASYEQYF | TGTGCCTGGGGAGCGGGGGCTTCCTACGAGCAGTACTTC | TRBV30 | - | TRBJ2-7 | TRBD2
CASAPRSGGAPDTQYF | TGTGCCAGCGCTCCCCGAAGCGGGGGGGCCCCAGATACGCAGTATTTT | TRBV25-1 | - | TRBJ2-3 | TRBD2
CASSRDGSQPQHF | TGTGCCAGCAGTAGGGACGGTTCTCAGCCCCAGCATTTT | TRBV25-1 | - | TRBJ1-5 | -
CASSFGTENTEAFF | TGTGCCAGCAGTTTTGGGACAGAGAACACTGAAGCTTTCTTT | TRBV7-9 | - | TRBJ1-1 | TRBD1
CASSPIGNSNEKLFF | TGTGCCAGCAGTCCGATTGGGAATAGTAATGAAAAACTGTTTTTT | TRBV6-1 | - | TRBJ1-4 | -
CASRLRTDNEQFF | TGCGCCAGCAGGCTAAGGACGGACAATGAGCAGTTCTTC | TRBV5-1 | - | TRBJ2-1 | -
CASSPSVSSGANVLTF | TGTGCCAGCTCACCCTCCGTGAGCTCTGGGGCCAACGTCCTGACTTTC | TRBV18 | - | TRBJ2-6 | -
CASSKARTSGGTDTQYF | TGTGCCAGCAGCAAAGCTAGAACTAGCGGGGGCACAGATACGCAGTATTTT | TRBV21-1 | - | TRBJ2-3 | -
CASSLASTRGSETQYF | TGTGCCAGCAGCTTAGCGAGTACCCGGGGGTCAGAGACCCAGTACTTC | TRBV7-2 | few | TRBJ2-5 | -
CASSILVGTEAFF | TGTGCCAGCAGTATCCTTGTGGGAACTGAAGCTTTCTTT | TRBV7-2 | few | TRBJ1-1 | -
CASSLFGGQDTEAFF | TGTGCCAGCAGTTTATTTGGGGGGCAGGACACTGAAGCTTTCTTT | TRBV28 | - | TRBJ1-1 | -
CASREDRNTEAFF | TGTGCCAGCAGGGAGGACAGAAACACTGAAGCTTTCTTT | TRBV2 | - | TRBJ1-1 | -
CASSLNSGQANEKLFF | TGCGCCAGCAGCTTGAATTCGGGACAGGCCAATGAAAAACTGTTTTTT | TRBV5-1 | - | TRBJ1-4 | TRBD1
CASGTPPEQFF | TGTGCCAGCGGTACCCCACCTGAGCAGTTCTTC | TRBV11-3 | few | TRBJ2-1 | -
CAISSGGAYNEQFF | TGTGCCATCAGTAGCGGGGGGGCATACAATGAGCAGTTCTTC | TRBV10-3 | - | TRBJ2-1 | TRBD2
CASSLDTSGRGYTF | TGTGCCAGCAGCTTAGATACCTCAGGGAGAGGCTACACCTTC | TRBV7-2 | many | TRBJ1-2 | -
CSVEDLSRGGYTF | TGCAGCGTTGAAGATCTTAGCAGGGGTGGCTACACCTTC | TRBV29-1 | - | TRBJ1-2 | -
CASTLRLGTGELFF | TGTGCCAGCACCTTAAGACTGGGGACCGGGGAGCTGTTTTTT | TRBV7-2 | few | TRBJ2-2 | -
CASSLASGGEQYF | TGTGCCAGCAGCTTAGCGTCGGGGGGAGAGCAGTACTTC | TRBV7-9 | - | TRBJ2-7 | TRBD2
CASSLLGTRETQYF | TGTGCCAGCAGCTTGTTGGGGACCCGCGAGACCCAGTACTTC | TRBV7-2 | few | TRBJ2-5 | -
CASSPTDNYGYTF | TGTGCCAGCAGCCCGACGGATAACTATGGCTACACCTTC | TRBV5-4 | - | TRBJ1-2 | -
CAWIGKHTRSEKLFF | TGTGCCTGGATCGGAAAACACACCCGAAGTGAAAAACTGTTTTTT | TRBV30 | few | TRBJ1-4 | -
CASSETGLAGSDTQYF | TGTGCCAGCAGCGAGACGGGACTAGCGGGGTCGGATACGCAGTATTTT | TRBV13 | - | TRBJ2-3 | TRBD2
CASSPARGGVDEQFF | TGTGCCAGCTCCCCCGCGCGGGGGGGAGTGGATGAGCAGTTCTTC | TRBV18 | - | TRBJ2-1 | TRBD2
CASSLSAGRPNTGELFF | TGTGCCAGCAGCTTATCGGCAGGGAGGCCGAACACCGGGGAGCTGTTTTTT | TRBV7-2 | - | TRBJ2-2 | -
CASSGLGYVGGEQFF | TGTGCCAGCAGCGGGCTGGGCTACGTAGGGGGTGAGCAGTTCTTC | TRBV7-2 | - | TRBJ2-1 | -
CASSYVGQLYEQYF | TGTGCCAGCAGTTACGTGGGACAGCTCTACGAGCAGTACTTC | TRBV6-5 | - | TRBJ2-7 | TRBD1
CASRTRDGYTF | TGTGCCAGTAGGACAAGGGATGGCTACACCTTC | TRBV19 | - | TRBJ1-2 | -
CACRQSLNYGYTF | TGTGCCTGCAGACAGTCCCTCAACTATGGCTACACCTTC | TRBV30 | few | TRBJ1-2 | -